A single sample is the source of the 11 T cell receptor beta chains below, sequenced in a study of CD8+ T cells in alopecia areata. RNA was isolated and reverse transcribed to cDNA, the sequencing template. Only in-frame clones appear in the TCRdb table, and some are missing; sequencing was by immunoSEQ multiplex PCR. The table has 100,000 to 150,000 clones, around 50% seen once. Sequences were obtained from NKG2D-low CD8+ T cells sorted from blood. The receptor source for this set is a human donor with alopecia areata.

This clone was seen just once. The chain couples TRBV5-1 to TRBJ2-4, with 10 bases identical to TRBD2. Germline CDR1 reads SGHRS; CDR2 reads YFSETQ. The junction had 9 bases not matched to a gene; V was cut back by 4 bases and J by 8 bases. This CDR3 is built from 15 residues. The CDR3, as DNA: TGCGCCAGCAGCCGTGCTAGCGGGAGCCTGGACATTCAGTACTTC. Protein: CASSRASGSLDIQYF.

In this sample, this clone turned up a few times. The chain is built from TRBV19 and TRBJ2-7, with 9 bases that match TRBD1. Unmatched junction bases numbered 8, after V lost 6 bases and J lost 2 bases. Looked up from germline, CDR1 is LNHDA and CDR2 is SQIVND (reference sequence). The CDR3 is made up of 15 amino acids. The CDR3 region has the DNA TGTGCCAGTAGCCCGGGGGACAGGGAGGCCTACGAGCAGTACTTC. Translation: CASSPGDREAYEQYF.

The J gene is TRBJ2-1, the V gene TRBV9; 12 bases map to TRBD2. V shed 0 bases and J 7 bases; nucleotides not matched to a gene: 8. Germline values: CDR1 SGDLS, CDR2 YYNGEE. There are 17 residues in the CDR3. This CDR3 reads CASSVGGGTSGWNEQFF. The DNA of the CDR3 is TGTGCCAGCAGCGTAGGAGGTGGGACTAGCGGGTGGAATGAGCAGTTCTTC.

V and J are TRBV29-1 and TRBJ2-3; 7 bases fit TRBD2. CDR1 is SQVTM and CDR2 is ANQGSEA in the germline V gene. V trimming: 3 bases; J trimming: 3 bases; junction bases outside the gene matches: 12. CDR3 size: 16 residues. CDR3 coding DNA: TGCAGCGTTGACGGGTATGGTGGCGGGAGAACAGATACGCAGTATTTT. Translating it yields CSVDGYGGGRTDTQYF.

This clone has just a few counts. The sample holds other DNA sequences that translate to the same CDR3. J is TRBJ2-1 and V is TRBV28; weak D call: TRBD2 (6 bases). From germline, CDR1 is MDHEN and CDR2 SYDVKM. Trimming pared 2 bases from V and 5 bases from J, leaving 7 bases between. The CDR3 spans 13 residues. CDR3 DNA sequence: TGTGCCAGCAGTTTACCGGGGGACAATGAGCAGTTCTTC. Encoded protein: CASSLPGDNEQFF.

This clone has more than one count but fewer than ten. The V and J genes are TRBV7-9 and TRBJ1-2, with D hard to call. Germline V gives CDR1 SEHNR, CDR2 FQNEAQ (reference sequence). The CDR3 is made up of 15 amino acids. Trimming shortened V by 5 bases and J by 7 bases, and 20 bases separated the two germline ends. The CDR3 DNA follows: TGTGCCAGCAGCGGACCCACCGGCGTGGAATCTGGCTACACCTTC. Amino acids: CASSGPTGVESGYTF. The full variable domain, in which reference TRBV7-9 and TRBJ1-2 provide the parts outside the CDR3, is DTGVSQNPRHKITKRGQNVTFRCDPISEHNRLYWYRQTLGQGPEFLTYFQNEAQLEKSRLLSDRFSAERPKGSFSTLEIQRTEQGDSAMYLCASSGPTGVESGYTFGSGTRLTVV.

J is TRBJ1-5 and V is TRBV4-1; the D is unclear. The CDR3 loop spans 16 amino acids. V lost 1 base, J lost 3 bases, and 13 bases lay in between. CDR1 and CDR2 (germline): MGHRA, YSYEKL. CDR3 protein: CASSQGRAANNQPQHF. In DNA form, the CDR3 reads TGCGCCAGCAGCCAAGGGAGGGCGGCGAACAATCAGCCCCAGCATTTT.

This clone has just a few counts. The chain recombines TRBV4-1 with TRBJ2-7; D is perhaps TRBD2 (5 bases). The CDR3 has 13 amino acids. Germline CDR1 is MGHRA and CDR2 is YSYEKL. Trimming left V 3 bases short and J 5 bases short, with 11 bases between. CDR3 in amino acids: CASSHRSGNEQYF. In DNA, the CDR3 is TGCGCCAGCAGCCACCGCTCCGGGAACGAGCAGTACTTC.

This clone has only a few counts. The chain links TRBV29-1 to TRBJ2-5; 8 bases match TRBD1. Losses at the gene ends were 6 bases for V and 0 bases for J; bases not matched to a gene: 12. The CDR3 covers 16 residues. CDR1 and CDR2 (germline): SQVTM, ANQGSEA. DNA for the CDR3: TGCAGCGTGCTTGGGACAGGTACCACCCACCAAGAGACCCAGTACTTC. Translating gives CSVLGTGTTHQETQYF.

The chain combines TRBV27 with TRBJ2-7, with a weak D call TRBD1 (5 bases). CDR1 is MNHEY, CDR2 SMNVEV, per germline (reference sequence). Deletions cut 5 bases from V and 2 bases from J, with 13 bases between. CDR3 length equals 14 residues. CDR3 loop: CASSTTDSPYEQYF. CDR3 DNA sequence: TGTGCCAGCAGTACGACCGACAGCCCCTACGAGCAGTACTTC.

This clone was detected only a few times. A junction end diverges from the germline sequence, so it may reflect a read error. The CDR3 protein is CSVEAWGQHNIQTQCF. The CDR3 DNA follows: TGCAGCGTTGAAGCATGGGGACAACACAATATACAGACCCAATGCTTC. This chain uses TRBV29-1 with TRBJ1-2, with D possibly TRBD1 on 6 matching bases. Germline V gene lookup returns CDR1 SQVTM and CDR2 ANQGSEA. CDR3 length: 16 residues. The variable domain in full, with the rest retrieved from reference TRBV29-1 and TRBJ1-2, is SAVISQKPSRDICQRGTSLTIQCQVDSQVTMMFWYRQQPGQSLTLIATANQGSEATYESGFVIDKFPISRPNLTFSTLTVSNMSPEDSSIYLCSVEAWGQHNIQTQCFGSGTRLTVV.